The clone carrying this T cell receptor (beta chain) was observed a handful of times. Antigen specificity is unknown. Each CDR3 protein is one row after TCRdb ran MiXCR on the 5' RACE reads. The table has 470,000 or so distinct CDR3 sequences, 25% to 30% seen once. The data were obtained in a study of CD8 T cells in ankylosing spondylitis. Notes on the study in general: A TCR beta motif of under 10 highly homologous variants appeared characteristic of ankylosing spondylitis blood. From matched ankylosing spondylitis synovial fluid, disease-linked clones were reportedly recovered at significantly enriched levels. Disease-linked clones were CD8+ and relatively rare in peripheral blood.

Source material: blood, either unsorted or a sorted T cell fraction (not recorded which). This receptor was taken from a male donor with ankylosing spondylitis.

The CDR3 DNA reads TGTGCCAGCAGAGACCCCCGCCAGGGGATTGAAGCTTTCTTT. It is translated as CASRDPRQGIEAFF. The rearrangement uses TRBV12-3 or TRBV12-4 and TRBJ1-1, with D perhaps TRBD1 (6 bases). CDR3 length: 14 residues. The ends were cut back, 6 bases at V and 7 bases at J, with 18 bases in the middle.